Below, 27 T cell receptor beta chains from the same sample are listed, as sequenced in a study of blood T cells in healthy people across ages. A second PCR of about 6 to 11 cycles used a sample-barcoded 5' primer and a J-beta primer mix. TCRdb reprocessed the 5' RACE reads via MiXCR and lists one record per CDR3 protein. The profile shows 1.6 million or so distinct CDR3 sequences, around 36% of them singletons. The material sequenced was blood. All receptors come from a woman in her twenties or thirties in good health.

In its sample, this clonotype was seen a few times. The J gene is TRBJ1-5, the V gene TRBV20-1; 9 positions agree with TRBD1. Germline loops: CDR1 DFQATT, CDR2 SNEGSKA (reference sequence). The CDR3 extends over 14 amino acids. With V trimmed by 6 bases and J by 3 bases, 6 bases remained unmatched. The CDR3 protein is CSAAQGADNQPQHF. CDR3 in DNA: TGCAGTGCAGCACAGGGGGCGGACAATCAGCCCCAGCATTTT.

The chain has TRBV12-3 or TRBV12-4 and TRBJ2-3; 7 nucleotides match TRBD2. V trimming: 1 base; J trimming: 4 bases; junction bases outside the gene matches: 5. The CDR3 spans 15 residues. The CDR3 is CASSLDGGSADTQYF. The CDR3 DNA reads TGTGCCAGCAGTTTAGACGGGGGGAGTGCAGATACGCAGTATTTT.

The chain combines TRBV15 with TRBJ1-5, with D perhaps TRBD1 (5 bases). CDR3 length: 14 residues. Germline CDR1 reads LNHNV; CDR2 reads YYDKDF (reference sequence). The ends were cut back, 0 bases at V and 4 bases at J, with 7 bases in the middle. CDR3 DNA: TGTGCCACCAGCAGAGAGGGGCGGAATCAGCCCCAGCATTTT. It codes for CATSREGRNQPQHF.

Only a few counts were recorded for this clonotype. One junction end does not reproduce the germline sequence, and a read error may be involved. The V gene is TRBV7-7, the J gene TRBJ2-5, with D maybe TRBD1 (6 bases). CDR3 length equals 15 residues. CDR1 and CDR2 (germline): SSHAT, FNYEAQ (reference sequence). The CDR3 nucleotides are TGTGCCGGCAGCTTAGGGCTGGGGACACAAGAGACCCAGTACTTC. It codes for CAGSLGLGTQETQYF.

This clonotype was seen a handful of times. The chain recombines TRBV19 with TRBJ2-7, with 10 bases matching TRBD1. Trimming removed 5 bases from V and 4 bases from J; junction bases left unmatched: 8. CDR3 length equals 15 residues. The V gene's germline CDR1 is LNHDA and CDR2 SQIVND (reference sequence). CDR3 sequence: CASSPGQGNRYEQYF. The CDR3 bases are TGTGCCAGTAGTCCGGGACAGGGGAACAGGTACGAGCAGTACTTC.

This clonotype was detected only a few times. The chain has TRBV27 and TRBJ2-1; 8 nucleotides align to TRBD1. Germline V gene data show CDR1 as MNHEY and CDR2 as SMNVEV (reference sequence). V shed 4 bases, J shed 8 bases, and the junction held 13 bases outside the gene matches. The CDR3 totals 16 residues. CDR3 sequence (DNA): TGTGCCAGCAGTTCCATCGTGGACAGGGCAGGGGATGAGCAGTTCTTC. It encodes CASSSIVDRAGDEQFF.

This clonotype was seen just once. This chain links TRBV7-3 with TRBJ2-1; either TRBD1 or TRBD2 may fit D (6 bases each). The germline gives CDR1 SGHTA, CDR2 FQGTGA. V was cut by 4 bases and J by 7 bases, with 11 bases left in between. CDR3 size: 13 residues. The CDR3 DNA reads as TGTGCCAGCAGCTGGGGGGCTCGGAATGAGCAGTTCTTC. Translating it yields CASSWGARNEQFF.

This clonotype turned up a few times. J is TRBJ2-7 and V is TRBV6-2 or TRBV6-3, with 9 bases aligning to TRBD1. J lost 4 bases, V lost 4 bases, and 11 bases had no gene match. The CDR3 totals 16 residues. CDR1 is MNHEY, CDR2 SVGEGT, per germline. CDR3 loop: CASSSTGTGREYEQYF. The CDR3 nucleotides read TGTGCCAGCAGTTCGACCGGGACAGGGAGGGAATACGAGCAGTACTTC.

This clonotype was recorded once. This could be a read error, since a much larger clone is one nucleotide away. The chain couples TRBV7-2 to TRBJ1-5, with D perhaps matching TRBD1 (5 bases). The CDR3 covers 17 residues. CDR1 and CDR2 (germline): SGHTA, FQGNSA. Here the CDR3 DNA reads TGTGCCAGCAGCTTATTGGGGGGTAGTCATAGCAATCGGCCCCAGCATTTT. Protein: CASSLLGGSHSNRPQHF.

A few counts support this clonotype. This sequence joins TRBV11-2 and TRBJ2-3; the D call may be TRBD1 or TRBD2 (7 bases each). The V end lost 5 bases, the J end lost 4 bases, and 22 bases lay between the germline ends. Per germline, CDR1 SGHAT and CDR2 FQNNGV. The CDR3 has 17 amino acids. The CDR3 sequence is CASSKLNGRGRADTQYF. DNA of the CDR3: TGTGCCAGCAGCAAACTCAATGGGAGGGGGCGTGCAGATACGCAGTATTTT.

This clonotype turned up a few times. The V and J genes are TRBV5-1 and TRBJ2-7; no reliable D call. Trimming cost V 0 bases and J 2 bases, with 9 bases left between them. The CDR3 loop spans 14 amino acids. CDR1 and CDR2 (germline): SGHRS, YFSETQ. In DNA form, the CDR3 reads TGCGCCAGCAGCTTGGACGAACCTCCCTACGAGCAGTACTTC. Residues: CASSLDEPPYEQYF.

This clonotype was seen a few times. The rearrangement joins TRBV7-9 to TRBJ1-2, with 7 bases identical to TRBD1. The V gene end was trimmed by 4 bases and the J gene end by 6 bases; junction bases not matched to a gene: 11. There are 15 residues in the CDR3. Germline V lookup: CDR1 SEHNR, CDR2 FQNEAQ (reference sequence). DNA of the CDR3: TGTGCCAGCAGCTCGAAATTTCCGGGACAGCATGGCTACACCTTC. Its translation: CASSSKFPGQHGYTF.

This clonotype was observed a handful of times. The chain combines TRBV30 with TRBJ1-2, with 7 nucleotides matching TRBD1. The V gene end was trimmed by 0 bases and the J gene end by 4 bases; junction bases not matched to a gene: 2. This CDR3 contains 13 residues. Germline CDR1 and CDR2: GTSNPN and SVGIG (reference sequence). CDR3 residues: CAWSVAGGYGYTF. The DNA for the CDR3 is TGTGCCTGGAGTGTAGCAGGGGGCTATGGCTACACCTTC.

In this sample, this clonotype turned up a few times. CDR3 in amino acids: CASSVEWASGSYNEQFF. The CDR3, as DNA: TGTGCCAGCAGCGTAGAGTGGGCTAGCGGGAGCTACAATGAGCAGTTCTTC. J is TRBJ2-1 and V is TRBV9; 10 nucleotides match TRBD2. The CDR3 is 17 amino acids. The germline gives CDR1 SGDLS, CDR2 YYNGEE. V lost 0 bases, J lost 3 bases, and 6 bases stayed unmatched.

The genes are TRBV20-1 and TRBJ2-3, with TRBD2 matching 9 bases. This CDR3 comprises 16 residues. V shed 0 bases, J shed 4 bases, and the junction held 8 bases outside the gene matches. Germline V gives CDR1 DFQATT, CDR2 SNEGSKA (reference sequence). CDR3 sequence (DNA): TGCAGTGCTAGAGAATTGGCGGGAGGGCCCCCAGATACGCAGTATTTT. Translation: CSARELAGGPPDTQYF.

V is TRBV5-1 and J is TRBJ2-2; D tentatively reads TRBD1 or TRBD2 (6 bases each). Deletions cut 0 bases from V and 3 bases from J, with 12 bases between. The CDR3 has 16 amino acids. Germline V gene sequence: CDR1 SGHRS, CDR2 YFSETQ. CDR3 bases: TGCGCCAGCAGCTTGGCCGGGGGCGGCGACACCGGGGAGCTGTTTTTT. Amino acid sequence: CASSLAGGGDTGELFF.

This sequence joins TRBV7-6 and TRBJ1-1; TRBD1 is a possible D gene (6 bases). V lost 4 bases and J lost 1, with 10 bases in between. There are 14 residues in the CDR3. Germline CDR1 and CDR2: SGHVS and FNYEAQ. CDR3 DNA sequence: TGTGCCAGCAGCTCGGGACACCCGAACACTGAAGCTTTCTTT. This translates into CASSSGHPNTEAFF.

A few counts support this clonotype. This chain's CDR3 is CASSLSAGLQETQYF. The DNA of the CDR3 is TGTGCCAGCAGCTTATCGGCGGGGCTCCAAGAGACCCAGTACTTC. The chain has TRBV7-6 and TRBJ2-5; D might be TRBD2 (6 bases). This CDR3 comprises 15 residues. Per the germline V gene, CDR1 is SGHVS and CDR2 is FNYEAQ. V lost 2 bases and J 1 base, leaving 11 bases between the germline ends.

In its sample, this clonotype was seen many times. The CDR3 DNA sequence: TGTGCCAGCAGTCCCGACAGGGTGGCAGATACGCAGTATTTT. This encodes CASSPDRVADTQYF. The V gene is TRBV12-3 or TRBV12-4, the J gene TRBJ2-3, with 7 bases that match TRBD1. The V segment lost 5 bases and the J segment 4 bases; nucleotides outside the gene matches: 6. The CDR3 has 14 residues.

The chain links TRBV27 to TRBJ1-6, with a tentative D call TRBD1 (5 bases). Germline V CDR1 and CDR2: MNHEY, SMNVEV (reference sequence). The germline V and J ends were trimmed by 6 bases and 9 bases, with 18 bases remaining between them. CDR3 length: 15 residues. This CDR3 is CASRLDRIASSPLHF. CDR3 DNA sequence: TGTGCCAGCAGACTCGACAGAATTGCCTCTTCACCCCTCCACTTT.

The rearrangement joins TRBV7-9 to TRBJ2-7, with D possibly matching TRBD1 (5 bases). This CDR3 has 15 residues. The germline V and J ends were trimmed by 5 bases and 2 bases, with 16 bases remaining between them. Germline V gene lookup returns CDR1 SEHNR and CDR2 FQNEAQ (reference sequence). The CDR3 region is CASSAVQGITYEQYF. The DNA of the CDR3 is TGTGCCAGCAGCGCAGTCCAGGGCATTACCTACGAGCAGTACTTC.

Written as DNA, the CDR3 is TGTGCCAGCAGTTCCCGCTTGAGCGGGAGATCGGATACGGTGTATTTT. This encodes CASSSRLSGRSDTVYF. The rearrangement joins TRBV12-3 or TRBV12-4 to TRBJ2-3; 8 bases fit TRBD2. Unmatched junction bases numbered 20, after V lost 4 bases and J lost 14 bases. The CDR3 runs to 16 residues.

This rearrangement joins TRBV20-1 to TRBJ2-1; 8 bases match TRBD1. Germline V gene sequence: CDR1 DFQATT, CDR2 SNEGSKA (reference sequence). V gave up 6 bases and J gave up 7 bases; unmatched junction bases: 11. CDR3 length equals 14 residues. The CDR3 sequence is CSAHIKHRGNEQFF. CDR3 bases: TGCAGTGCCCACATTAAACACAGGGGGAATGAGCAGTTCTTC.

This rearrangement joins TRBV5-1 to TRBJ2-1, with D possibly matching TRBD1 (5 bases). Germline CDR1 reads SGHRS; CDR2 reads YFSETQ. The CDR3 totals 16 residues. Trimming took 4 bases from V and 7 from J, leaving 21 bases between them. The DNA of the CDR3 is TGCGCCAGCAGCCGACTTGTTGGGGCCGGTGGGAATGAGCAGTTCTTC. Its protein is CASSRLVGAGGNEQFF.

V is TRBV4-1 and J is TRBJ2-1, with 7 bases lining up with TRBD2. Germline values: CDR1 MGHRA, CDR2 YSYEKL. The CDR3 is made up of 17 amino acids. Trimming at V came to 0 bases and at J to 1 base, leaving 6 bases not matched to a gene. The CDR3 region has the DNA TGCGCCAGCAGCCAAGATTTTACGGGGGGTTCCTACAATGAGCAGTTCTTC. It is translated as CASSQDFTGGSYNEQFF.

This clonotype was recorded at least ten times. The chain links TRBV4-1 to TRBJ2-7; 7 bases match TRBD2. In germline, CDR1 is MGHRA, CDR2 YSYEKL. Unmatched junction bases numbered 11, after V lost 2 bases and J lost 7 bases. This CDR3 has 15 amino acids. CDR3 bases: TGCGCCAGCAGCCAAAGCGGGGAGTGGGTGGGAGAGCAGTACTTC. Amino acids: CASSQSGEWVGEQYF.

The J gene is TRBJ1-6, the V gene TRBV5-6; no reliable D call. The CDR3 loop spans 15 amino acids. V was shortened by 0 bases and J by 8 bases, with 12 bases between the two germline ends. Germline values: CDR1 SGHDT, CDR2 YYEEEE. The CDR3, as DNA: TGTGCCAGCAGCTTGGTTTCTGGATCCCATTCACCCCTCCACTTT. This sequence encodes CASSLVSGSHSPLHF.